This TCR beta chain was profiled in a study of blood T cell repertoires in COVID-19. Study-level information: Donors in the United States, Italy and Spain gave samples during acute or convalescent COVID-19. Sources were T cells, B-cell-depleted T cells, or PBMCs; the material itself was cDNA or gDNA.

Deletions cut 5 bases from V and 10 bases from J, with 9 bases between. From germline, CDR1 is SGHVS and CDR2 FQNEAQ. The CDR3 is 11 amino acids. Source study methods: Scientists estimated how many nucleated cells there were by amplifying reference gene primers. Sequencing used immunoSEQ multiplex PCR; TCRdb keeps in-frame clones, though not all of them. V and J calls and clone size are those listed in that table; D and trimming were worked out from the DNA. The sample includes approximately 200,000 clones, about nine tenths seen only once; the top ten take under 2.5%. The clonotype originates from a man between 70 and 80 years old with active or convalescent COVID-19. The sequenced sample was peripheral blood. V gene TRBV7-8 combines with J gene TRBJ2-4, with D tentatively TRBD1 (6 bases). The CDR3 DNA reads TGTGCCAGCAGCGAGGGACAAATTCAGTACTTC. It is translated as CASSEGQIQYF.